Included here is one TCR beta chain sequence, with context. Its specificity is unknown. Extraction of total RNA produced a minimum of 5 micrograms from each sample. This entry belongs to a study of blood T cells in healthy people across ages. Study findings and constraints: Roughly linear age-related decline in beta diversity appeared, significant by age around 36.

For the second PCR, which ran for 7 to 11 cycles, a sample-barcoded 5' primer and a J-beta primer mix were used. TCRdb analysed the 5' RACE reads with MiXCR anew, one entry per CDR3 protein. This repertoire shows 800,000 to 1,000,000 distinct CDR3 sequences, about 48% found once; its top ten account for 13%. CDR1 and CDR2 from the germline V gene are SGHDN and FVKESK. The V end lost 8 bases, the J end lost 7 bases, and 12 bases lay between the germline ends. This CDR3 spans 11 amino acids. This receptor was identified in a man under 40 in good health. This chain links TRBV14 with TRBJ2-7, with D possibly matching TRBD2 (5 bases). The sample comprised blood. The CDR3 DNA follows: TGTGCCAGCGGTCTAGCCGGTGAGCAGTACTTC. Translating gives CASGLAGEQYF.